What follows describes a single T cell receptor (beta chain). Its antigen is not identified. These data come from a study of cytomegalovirus exposure and HLA in healthy donors. The overall study: A data release that came early held roughly 85 million unique TCRs from HLA-typed donors. The study's findings and limits: For presence/absence analyses, sequencing depth was assumed to be roughly uniform across donors.

This CDR3 region has 15 residues. Looked up from germline, CDR1 is MDHEN and CDR2 is SYDVKM. The V and J ends lost 5 bases and 2 bases, in that order; junction bases with no gene match: 6. The PCR was carried out with 60 Vbeta primers and 13 Jbeta primers. TCRdb's table, derived via immunoSEQ multiplex PCR, lists solely in-frame clones and lacks some. This repertoire shows about 170,000 clones, around four fifths found once; its top ten account for about 3.4%. This sequence joins TRBV28 and TRBJ2-7, with 10 bases fitting TRBD1. Sequencing used PBMCs. The clonotype was recovered from a female donor in good health and CMV-seronegative. Here the CDR3 DNA reads TGTGCCAGCAGTGCTGACAGGGGGCCTCCCTACGAGCAGTACTTC. Translated, it gives CASSADRGPPYEQYF.